This is a list of T cell receptor beta chains from one sample in a study of shared clonotypes between healthy human individuals. Clones were read by immunoSEQ multiplex PCR, and TCRdb kept only the in-frame ones, dropping some. The data show about 1.5 million clones, 95% to 99% seen once. The source material was naive CD4+ T cells sorted from blood. These receptors were collected from a man younger than 45 in good health. CDR3s include the opening cysteine and the closing phenylalanine or tryptophan. The D gene is left open where the match is weak. Size tells how often a clone was seen (once, few, many) or the class of an expanded clone, and some rows leave it out.

cdr3_length,clone_size,d_call,j_call,v_call,cdr3_nt,cdr3_aa
15,NA,NA,TRBJ2-1,TRBV9,TGTGCCAGCAGCGTAGAACCGGATTCCTACAATGAGCAGTTCTTC,CASSVEPDSYNEQFF
14,NA,NA,TRBJ2-3,TRBV7-3,TGTGCCAGCAGCTTAACCTTGCTGGCGGATACGCAGTATTTT,CASSLTLLADTQYF
15,NA,NA,TRBJ2-5,TRBV9,TGTGCCAGCAGCGTAGAGGGCAGCTACCAAGAGACCCAGTACTTC,CASSVEGSYQETQYF
12,NA,NA,TRBJ2-2,TRBV5-4,TGTGCCAGCAGCTTGACCCGCGGCGTGCTGTTTTTT,CASSLTRGVLFF
13,NA,NA,TRBJ2-3,TRBV2,TGTGCCAGCAATCAGGGAGGCACAGATACGCAGTATTTT,CASNQGGTDTQYF
16,NA,NA,TRBJ2-3,TRBV9,TGTGCCAGCAGCAGGGGCGGGCGTAGCAGGGCAGATACGCAGTATTTT,CASSRGGRSRADTQYF
13,once,NA,TRBJ1-1,TRBV19,TGTGCCAGTAGTATAATCATCTGGGGTGAAGCTTTCTTT,CASSIIIWGEAFF
15,NA,NA,TRBJ1-5,TRBV7-2,TGTGCCAGCAGCACCGACAGTTCCAGCAATCAGCCCCAGCATTTT,CASSTDSSSNQPQHF
15,NA,TRBD2,TRBJ2-3,TRBV6-1,TGTGCCAGCAGTGCTCTAGCGGGAGGCACAGATACGCAGTATTTT,CASSALAGGTDTQYF
13,NA,TRBD1,TRBJ2-7,TRBV5-4,TGTGCCAGCAGCCCCCAGGGGGTTTACGAGCAGTACTTC,CASSPQGVYEQYF
15,once,NA,TRBJ2-2,TRBV10-2,TGCGCCAGCAGTGTGATCACGCCGAACACCGGGGAGCTGTTTTTT,CASSVITPNTGELFF
15,NA,TRBD2,TRBJ2-1,TRBV14,TGTGCCAGCAGCCAAACTAGCGGGGGCTACAATGAGCAGTTCTTC,CASSQTSGGYNEQFF
15,NA,TRBD2,TRBJ2-2,TRBV9,TGTGCCAGCAGGCGGACTAGCGGGAACACCGGGGAGCTGTTTTTT,CASRRTSGNTGELFF
14,NA,TRBD1,TRBJ2-5,TRBV7-2,TGTGCCAGCAGCAAAGGGACAGGAGGGGAGACCCAGTACTTC,CASSKGTGGETQYF
13,NA,NA,TRBJ2-1,TRBV5-1,TGCGCCAGCAGCTTTAGGACGGACAATGAGCAGTTCTTC,CASSFRTDNEQFF
12,NA,NA,TRBJ1-3,TRBV30,TGTGCCTGGAGTGGCGCTGGAAACACCATATATTTT,CAWSGAGNTIYF
16,NA,TRBD2,TRBJ2-7,TRBV28,TGTGCCAGCAGACCTCTAGCGGGAGGGGCGGGCCACGAGCAGTACTTC,CASRPLAGGAGHEQYF
12,once,TRBD2,TRBJ2-5,TRBV29-1,TGCAGCTCGGCCACTAGCGATTGGACCCAGTACTTC,CSSATSDWTQYF
14,NA,NA,TRBJ2-7,TRBV28,TGTGCCAGCACCAACCCAGGCAGCTCCTACGAGCAGTACTTC,CASTNPGSSYEQYF
16,NA,NA,TRBJ2-7,TRBV28,TGTGCCAGCAGTTCCCCGCGCGGATGGAGCTCCTACGAGCAGTACTTC,CASSSPRGWSSYEQYF
18,NA,NA,TRBJ1-4,TRBV7-9,TGTGCCAGCAGCTTAGTGTCGGGGGGCAAGCGCCGAGGTGAAAAACTGTTTTTT,CASSLVSGGKRRGEKLFF
13,NA,NA,TRBJ2-1,TRBV19,TGTGCCAGTAAGGAGACTACTCGCGATGAGCAGTTCTTC,CASKETTRDEQFF
15,NA,TRBD2,TRBJ2-3,TRBV29-1,TGCAGCGTGACCAGGACTAGCGGTTACACAGATACGCAGTATTTT,CSVTRTSGYTDTQYF
14,NA,NA,TRBJ1-3,TRBV5-4,TGTGCCAGCAGTTCCACTTTCTCTGGAAACACCATATATTTT,CASSSTFSGNTIYF
13,NA,NA,TRBJ2-6,TRBV5-1,TGCGCCAGCGACAAAGACGGGGAAACCGTCCTGACTTTC,CASDKDGETVLTF
22,NA,TRBD1,TRBJ2-7,TRBV6-1,TGTGCCAGCAGTGAAAGGACGCTAATAGACAGGGGTCGATACTTTGGCATCTACGAGCAGTACTTC,CASSERTLIDRGRYFGIYEQYF
14,NA,TRBD2,TRBJ2-1,TRBV30,TGTGCCTGGAGGATAGCGGGAGGATTCAATGAGCAGTTCTTC,CAWRIAGGFNEQFF
16,NA,TRBD2,TRBJ2-5,TRBV7-8,TGTGCCAGCACCTTCAACCACGGACTAGCAGAAGAGACCCAGTACTTC,CASTFNHGLAEETQYF
13,NA,NA,TRBJ1-4,TRBV10-3,TGTGCCATCGGGAACGCAACTAATGAAAAACTGTTTTTT,CAIGNATNEKLFF
13,NA,TRBD1,TRBJ2-7,TRBV2,TGTGCCAGCAGCGGACAGGGTAGATACGAGCAGTACTTC,CASSGQGRYEQYF
15,NA,NA,TRBJ1-1,TRBV5-8,TGTGCCAGCAGCTTGGGAGGGGCCATGAACACTGAAGCTTTCTTT,CASSLGGAMNTEAFF
16,NA,TRBD1,TRBJ1-3,TRBV5-1,TGCGCCAGCAGCATGGGACAGCTGAGCTCTGGAAACACCATATATTTT,CASSMGQLSSGNTIYF
16,NA,NA,TRBJ1-4,TRBV4-3,TGCGCCAGCAGCCAAGAGGGACGAGGGGGTAATGAAAAACTGTTTTTT,CASSQEGRGGNEKLFF
15,NA,NA,TRBJ1-2,TRBV19,TGTGCCAGTAACCCAGGGGTAGGGGAAGCGAGAGGCTACACCTTC,CASNPGVGEARGYTF
15,once,NA,TRBJ2-6,TRBV6-5,TGTGCCAGCAAGGGTACAGGGTCTGGGGCCAACGTCCTGACTTTC,CASKGTGSGANVLTF
14,NA,NA,TRBJ1-5,TRBV19,TGTGCCAGTAGTATAAATGACTACAATCAGCCCCAGCATTTT,CASSINDYNQPQHF
13,NA,TRBD1,TRBJ1-4,TRBV10-3,TGTGCCATTTCCAGGGGGCGAGATGAAAAACTGTTTTTT,CAISRGRDEKLFF
15,NA,NA,TRBJ1-3,TRBV6-5,TGTGCCAGCAGCCCGAAGGGGAGCTCTGGAAACACCATATATTTT,CASSPKGSSGNTIYF
16,once,TRBD2,TRBJ2-7,TRBV18,TGTGCCAGCTCACCGAGCGGGAGGGCCGCCGGTTACGAGCAGTACTTC,CASSPSGRAAGYEQYF
15,once,NA,TRBJ2-1,TRBV7-3,TGTGCCAGCAGCTTGGGGCGGGACCTAGTGTATGAGCAGTTCTTC,CASSLGRDLVYEQFF
16,NA,TRBD1,TRBJ2-7,TRBV28,TGTGCCAGCAGTTTATGGGTAGGGGTCAGGGGGCGCGAGCAGTACTTC,CASSLWVGVRGREQYF
15,NA,NA,TRBJ2-2,TRBV10-3,TGTGCCATCAGGCCGACGGCCGCGAACACCGGGGAGCTGTTTTTT,CAIRPTAANTGELFF
18,NA,TRBD1,TRBJ1-5,TRBV27,TGTGCCAGCAGTTTCCGACAGGGGGTGGGCGGTTTCAATCAGCCCCAGCATTTT,CASSFRQGVGGFNQPQHF
14,NA,NA,TRBJ2-3,TRBV5-1,TGCGCCAGCAGCTTGGGAGTAAGGACAGATACGCAGTATTTT,CASSLGVRTDTQYF
13,NA,NA,TRBJ1-1,TRBV18,TGTGCCAGCTCACCTCAGCTGAACACTGAAGCTTTCTTT,CASSPQLNTEAFF
15,once,TRBD1,TRBJ2-2,TRBV5-4,TGTGCCAGCAGCCCCAGGGGGAAGAGCACCGGGGAGCTGTTTTTT,CASSPRGKSTGELFF
13,NA,TRBD1,TRBJ2-7,TRBV25-1,TGTGCCAGCAGCAAAACAGGGGTCTACGAGCAGTACTTC,CASSKTGVYEQYF
14,NA,NA,TRBJ2-7,TRBV7-8,TGTGCCAGCAGCCCCTCCGACGGGGCGGGAGAGCAGTACTTC,CASSPSDGAGEQYF
19,NA,TRBD2,TRBJ2-6,TRBV9,TGTGCCAGCAGCGTAGTGTGGGGGGGTGTTACCTCTGGGGCCAACGTCCTGACTTTC,CASSVVWGGVTSGANVLTF
16,NA,TRBD2,TRBJ2-1,TRBV7-8,TGTGCCAGCAGCTTACCCCTAGCGGACCTGTACAATGAGCAGTTCTTC,CASSLPLADLYNEQFF